The 7 T cell receptor beta chains below were found in one sample sequenced in a study of cytomegalovirus exposure and HLA in healthy donors. Produced via immunoSEQ multiplex PCR; TCRdb's table is partial and in-frame only. The sample yields about 130,000 clones, about 89% seen once. The source material was PBMCs. The receptors here all came from a woman aged 18 to 35 in good health and CMV-seronegative.

This clone was seen once. CDR3 residues: CASSQERSADTQYF. The CDR3 DNA sequence: TGCGCCAGCAGCCAAGAAAGGAGCGCAGATACGCAGTATTTT. The V gene is TRBV4-1, the J gene TRBJ2-3; unclear D gene. The germline gives CDR1 MGHRA, CDR2 YSYEKL. Trimming stripped 0 bases from V and 4 bases from J, with 8 bases between. CDR3 length equals 14 residues.

The chain combines TRBV5-6 with TRBJ2-1; 9 bases fit TRBD1. The V and J ends lost 3 bases and 9 bases, in that order; junction bases with no gene match: 10. Germline CDR1 and CDR2: SGHDT and YYEEEE. The CDR3 has 15 amino acids. The CDR3 nucleotides read TGTGCCAGCAGCTGGCTGGGACAGGGTGGGGGTGAGCAGTTCTTC. Translating it yields CASSWLGQGGGEQFF.

The V gene is TRBV13, the J gene TRBJ2-5; TRBD1 might be the D (6 bases). Trimming removed 6 bases at V and 5 bases at J, with 16 bases between. CDR3 length: 14 residues. From germline, CDR1 is PRHDT and CDR2 FYEKMQ (reference sequence). CDR3 sequence: CASRPGQLVETQYF. CDR3 bases: TGTGCCAGCAGACCAGGACAGTTGGTGGAGACCCAGTACTTC.

The chain couples TRBV6-5 to TRBJ2-2, with D tentatively TRBD1 (5 bases). Trimming cost V 4 bases and J 5 bases, with 17 bases left between them. CDR3 length: 16 residues. The germline V gene encodes CDR1 MNHEY and CDR2 SVGAGI. As DNA, the CDR3 is TGTGCCAGCAGTTCGGACACCAATTCTGGAACCGGGGAGCTGTTTTTT. It is translated as CASSSDTNSGTGELFF.

The chain is built from TRBV13 and TRBJ2-5; 9 bases agree with TRBD1. CDR3 length: 17 residues. Per the germline V gene, CDR1 is PRHDT and CDR2 is FYEKMQ (reference sequence). V lost 0 bases to trimming and J lost 4 bases; unmatched junction nucleotides: 9. CDR3 loop: CASSLGRGTGSGETQYF. The CDR3 DNA sequence: TGTGCCAGCAGCTTAGGCCGAGGGACAGGGAGTGGAGAGACCCAGTACTTC.

In regard to this clone: Likely a read error: the CDR3 ends without its conserved phenylalanine or tryptophan. Because the CDR3's place on the DNA is in doubt, the DNA is left out and the CDR3 is given as listed by TCRdb. This sequence joins TRBV6-5 and TRBJ1-1; TRBD1, the table's D call, lacks a check against the DNA. The CDR3 is 11 residues long, counting both termini. Germline loops: CDR1 MNHEY, CDR2 SVGAGI. CDR3 sequence reads: CASSVGATAAL.

The chain has TRBV4-1 and TRBJ2-2, with D possibly being TRBD2 (6 bases). The CDR3 is made up of 16 amino acids. Germline values: CDR1 MGHRA, CDR2 YSYEKL. V lost 3 bases, J lost 2 bases, and 13 bases lay in between. CDR3 region: CASSHLGTSNTGELFF. CDR3 in DNA: TGCGCCAGCAGCCACCTCGGGACTTCCAACACCGGGGAGCTGTTTTTT.